This T cell receptor (beta chain) was recorded in a study of cytomegalovirus exposure and HLA in healthy donors. This clone has only one observation. Amplification used 60 Vbeta primers and 13 Jbeta primers. Data came from immunoSEQ multiplex PCR; TCRdb stores just in-frame clones and leaves some out. The sample has 140,000 or so clones; 60% to 80% are singletons. Germline V gives CDR1 MNHEY, CDR2 SVGAGI. This CDR3 has 15 amino acids. V gave up 0 bases and J gave up 1 base; unmatched junction bases: 1. This rearrangement joins TRBV6-5 to TRBJ2-7, with 9 bases matching TRBD1. Input material: PBMCs. The sequence came from a woman younger than 45 in good health and CMV-seronegative. The CDR3 here is CASSYSGQGSYEQYF. CDR3 coding DNA: TGTGCCAGCAGTTACTCGGGACAGGGATCCTACGAGCAGTACTTC.